The 18 T cell receptor beta chains presented below share a single source sample, sequenced in a study of metastatic and nonmetastatic thyroid tumors. TCRdb re-called clones from the PCR reads using MiXCR. The sample holds fewer than 10,000 clones, 44% seen once. The entire patient cohort was treatment-naive prior to thyroid surgery. The sample comprised tumor tissue. These receptors were taken from a male donor with papillary thyroid cancer or a benign thyroid nodule (not recorded which). Some clones in this sample may be carry-over from other donors' samples.

The V call is TRBV5-8, the J call TRBJ2-1; D is unclear. CDR1 and CDR2 (germline): SGHTS, YDEGEE. With 9 bases removed from V and 4 bases from J, the gap between germline ends came to 11 bases. There are 12 residues in the CDR3. The CDR3 DNA reads TGTGCCATCGAGCTGAATTACAATGAGCAGTTCTTC. Protein sequence: CAIELNYNEQFF. The complete variable domain, with remaining parts taken from reference TRBV5-8 and TRBJ2-1, reads EAGVTQSPTHLIKTRGQQATLRCSPISGHTSVYWYQQALGLGLQFLLWYDEGEERNRGNFPPRFSGRQFPNYSSELNVNALELEDSALYLCAIELNYNEQFFGPGTRLTVL.

The rearrangement joins TRBV5-1 to TRBJ2-2; possibly TRBD1 for D (5 bases). This CDR3 is 13 amino acids long. V gave up 4 bases and J gave up 5 bases, with 9 bases separating them. The germline gives CDR1 SGHRS, CDR2 YFSETQ. The CDR3 loop is CASSRGNTGELFF. CDR3 in DNA: TGCGCCAGCAGCAGGGGAAATACCGGGGAGCTGTTTTTT. The entire variable domain, with the rest obtained from reference TRBV5-1 and TRBJ2-2, is as follows: KAGVTQTPRYLIKTRGQQVTLSCSPISGHRSVSWYQQTPGQGLQFLFEYFSETQRNKGNFPGRFSGRQFSNSRSEMNVSTLELGDSALYLCASSRGNTGELFFGEGSRLTVL.

The J gene is TRBJ2-7, the V gene TRBV3-1, with TRBD2 identical over 9 bases. The CDR3 loop spans 16 amino acids. Germline trimming cut 7 bases from V and 5 bases from J; bases unmatched to any gene: 15. Germline V gives CDR1 LGHDT, CDR2 YNNKEL (reference sequence). The CDR3 protein is CASTTRVAGAQHEQYF. CDR3 bases: TGTGCCAGCACCACGAGGGTAGCGGGAGCTCAGCACGAGCAGTACTTC.

V usage is TRBV7-9 and J usage is TRBJ1-4, with a tentative D call TRBD1 (5 bases). Per the germline V gene, CDR1 is SEHNR and CDR2 is FQNEAQ (reference sequence). The ends were cut back, 5 bases at V and 10 bases at J, with 14 bases in the middle. CDR3 length: 13 residues. In DNA form, the CDR3 reads TGTGCCAGCAGCGGCGCGGGGCACCGAAAACTGTTTTTT. The encoded protein is CASSGAGHRKLFF.

The V gene is TRBV11-3, the J gene TRBJ2-7; D is undetermined. This CDR3 has 13 residues. Germline values: CDR1 SGHNT, CDR2 YENEEA. V was shortened by 1 base and J by 0 bases, with 4 bases between the two germline ends. Written as DNA, the CDR3 is TGTGCCAGCAGCTTAGGGAGCTCCTACGAGCAGTACTTC. It is translated as CASSLGSSYEQYF.

This clone was found a few times. The genes are TRBV6-1 and TRBJ1-2; the D gene is possibly TRBD1 (5 bases). Germline V gene lookup returns CDR1 MNHNS and CDR2 SASEGT. The CDR3 extends over 14 amino acids. The V gene lost 6 bases and the J gene lost 2 bases, with 13 bases spanning the gap. CDR3 nucleotide sequence: TGTGCCAGCAGAAAGGACAAGCCCAACTATGGCTACACCTTC. Translated: CASRKDKPNYGYTF.

The chain carries TRBV9 and TRBJ1-3; D unresolved. The V and J ends lost 0 bases and 0 bases respectively, with 10 bases between them. The length of the CDR3 is 16 residues. Germline V gene data show CDR1 as SGDLS and CDR2 as YYNGEE. The CDR3 sequence is CASSVGHHSSGNTIYF. Here the CDR3 DNA reads TGTGCCAGCAGCGTAGGTCATCACAGCTCTGGAAACACCATATATTTT.

The V gene is TRBV6-4, the J gene TRBJ1-5; no clear D. The V gene's germline CDR1 is MRHNA and CDR2 SNTAGT. The length of the CDR3 is 15 residues. The germline V and J ends were trimmed by 6 bases and 0 bases, with 12 bases remaining between them. CDR3 protein: CASRREGNSNQPQHF. CDR3 DNA sequence: TGTGCCAGCAGGCGGGAGGGCAATAGCAATCAGCCCCAGCATTTT.

The rearrangement links TRBV9 to TRBJ2-3; D is unclear. The V end lost 4 bases, the J end lost 0 bases, and 12 bases lay between the germline ends. Germline values: CDR1 SGDLS, CDR2 YYNGEE. The CDR3 has 15 residues. The CDR3 region is CASSPPLLSTDTQYF. DNA for the CDR3: TGTGCCAGCAGCCCCCCCCTCCTAAGCACAGATACGCAGTATTTT.

This chain links TRBV5-1 with TRBJ2-3; the D gene is possibly TRBD1 (5 bases). The ends were cut back, 1 base at V and 5 bases at J, with 8 bases in the middle. The CDR3 runs 13 residues. Germline V gene lookup returns CDR1 SGHRS and CDR2 YFSETQ. The CDR3 DNA reads as TGCGCCAGCAGCTTGCAGGGCAAAGATACGCAGTATTTT. The encoded protein is CASSLQGKDTQYF.

The J gene is TRBJ2-3, the V gene TRBV9; D remains ambiguous. CDR1 is SGDLS, CDR2 YYNGEE, per germline. CDR3 length equals 14 residues. Trimming took 0 bases from V and 3 from J, leaving 8 bases between them. The CDR3 here is CASSVVLGTDTQYF. The CDR3 bases are TGTGCCAGCAGCGTAGTATTGGGGACAGATACGCAGTATTTT. Based on the CDR3 plus reference TRBV9 and TRBJ2-3, the full variable domain is DSGVTQTPKHLITATGQRVTLRCSPRSGDLSVYWYQQSLDQGLQFLIQYYNGEERAKGNILERFSAQQFPDLHSELNLSSLELGDSALYFCASSVVLGTDTQYFGPGTRLTVL.

This clone was observed a handful of times. The chain carries TRBV6-4 and TRBJ2-7; 8 positions agree with TRBD1. This CDR3 has 13 amino acids. The junction had 2 bases not matched to a gene; V was cut back by 4 bases and J by 3 bases. Germline CDR1 MRHNA, CDR2 SNTAGT. The CDR3 spells CASSVDRGYEQYF. The CDR3 nucleotides read TGTGCCAGCAGTGTCGACAGGGGCTACGAGCAGTACTTC.

This chain links TRBV5-1 with TRBJ1-4; D perhaps matches TRBD1 (6 bases). Germline V lookup: CDR1 SGHRS, CDR2 YFSETQ. V was cut by 4 bases and J by 5 bases, with 12 bases left in between. The CDR3 consists of 14 residues. CDR3 nucleotide sequence: TGCGCCAGCAGCGCTCGGGACAAGAATGAAAAACTGTTTTTT. Translation gives CASSARDKNEKLFF.

The V gene is TRBV2, the J gene TRBJ1-5; no clear D. This CDR3 is built from 16 residues. CDR1 is SNHLY, CDR2 FYNNEI, per germline. The germline V and J ends were trimmed by 3 bases and 1 base, with 13 bases remaining between them. CDR3 bases: TGTGCCAGCAGTGAGAATCTGGGATACAGCAATCAGCCCCAGCATTTT. Residues: CASSENLGYSNQPQHF. The full variable domain, its missing parts supplied by reference TRBV2 and TRBJ1-5, is EPEVTQTPSHQVTQMGQEVILRCVPISNHLYFYWYRQILGQKVEFLVSFYNNEISEKSEIFDDQFSVERPDGSNFTLKIRSTKLEDSAMYFCASSENLGYSNQPQHFGDGTRLSIL.

This clone is deemed large. This chain uses TRBV20-1 with TRBJ2-2, with 7 bases identical to TRBD1. With V trimmed by 5 bases and J by 0 bases, 9 bases remained unmatched. This CDR3 comprises 16 residues. The germline gives CDR1 DFQATT, CDR2 SNEGSKA (reference sequence). CDR3 coding DNA: TGCAGTGCTCCCTTTTTTGGGACAGCGAACACCGGGGAGCTGTTTTTT. Translating it yields CSAPFFGTANTGELFF.

This clone was counted only a few times. The J gene is TRBJ2-3, the V gene TRBV6-2 or TRBV6-3; 10 nucleotides line up with TRBD2. Germline trimming cut 8 bases from V and 4 bases from J; bases unmatched to any gene: 6. Germline CDR1 reads MNHEY; CDR2 reads SVGEGT. This CDR3 has 14 amino acids. The CDR3: CASRSGRRADTQYF. The CDR3 DNA is TGTGCCAGCCGTAGCGGGAGGAGGGCAGATACGCAGTATTTT.

This clone occurred a few times. This chain joins TRBV27 and TRBJ2-2, with TRBD1 matching over 9 bases. V gave up 8 bases and J gave up 1 base; unmatched junction bases: 8. The CDR3 sequence is 16 residues long. Germline values: CDR1 MNHEY, CDR2 SMNVEV (reference sequence). CDR3 sequence reads: CASHYSGQGNTGELFF. The CDR3 DNA reads as TGTGCCAGCCATTATTCGGGACAGGGGAACACCGGGGAGCTGTTTTTT.

The CDR3 spells CASSLRSSYEQYF. The CDR3 nucleotides read TGTGCCAGCAGCTTACGATCTTCCTACGAGCAGTACTTC. The chain links TRBV5-8 to TRBJ2-7; no clear D gene. The CDR3 runs 13 residues. V was cut by 2 bases and J by 1 base, with 7 bases left in between. Germline CDR1 SGHTS, CDR2 YDEGEE.